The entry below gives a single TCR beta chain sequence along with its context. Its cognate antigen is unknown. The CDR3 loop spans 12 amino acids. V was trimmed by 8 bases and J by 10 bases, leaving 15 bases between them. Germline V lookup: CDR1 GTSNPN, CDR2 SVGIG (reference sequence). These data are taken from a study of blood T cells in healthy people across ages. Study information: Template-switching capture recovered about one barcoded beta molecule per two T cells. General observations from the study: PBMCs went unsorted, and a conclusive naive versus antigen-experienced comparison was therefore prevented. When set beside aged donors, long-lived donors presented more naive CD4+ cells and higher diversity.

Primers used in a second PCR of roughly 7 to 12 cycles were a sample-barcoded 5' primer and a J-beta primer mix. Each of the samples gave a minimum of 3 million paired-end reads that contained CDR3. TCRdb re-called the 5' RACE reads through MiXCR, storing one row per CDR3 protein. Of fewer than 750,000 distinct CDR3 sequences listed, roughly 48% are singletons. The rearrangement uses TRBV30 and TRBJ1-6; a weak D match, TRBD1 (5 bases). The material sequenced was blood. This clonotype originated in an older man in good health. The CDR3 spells CAEGDLDSPLHF. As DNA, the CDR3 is TGTGCCGAAGGGGATTTGGACTCACCCCTCCACTTT.